A selection of T cell receptor beta chains follows, all from one sample in a study of T cells in Graves' hyperthyroidism and ophthalmopathy. One entry per CDR3 protein, called by TCRdb with MiXCR from the multiplex PCR reads. The sample shows 600,000 to 650,000 distinct CDR3 sequences, 15% to 20% of them seen only once. Sequenced material: blood. Receptor source: a woman aged 25 to 45 with Graves' hyperthyroidism. The CDR3 runs from the conserved cysteine through the conserved F or W. D genes are given only for firm matches. Some rows mark clone size as missing; the rest say once, few, many or name a class of expanded clone.

d_call	clone_size	j_call	v_call	cdr3_aa	cdr3_nt
.	many	TRBJ2-3	TRBV7-2	CASSSGFVSDTQYF	TGTGCCAGCAGCTCGGGGTTCGTGTCAGATACGCAGTATTTT
.	many	TRBJ2-3	TRBV29-1	CSVGVESGGDTQYF	TGCAGCGTTGGGGTTGAAAGCGGAGGAGATACGCAGTATTTT
TRBD1	many	TRBJ2-7	TRBV6-1	CASSPLGQLTYEQYF	TGTGCCAGCAGTCCCTTGGGACAGCTTACCTACGAGCAGTACTTC
.	.	TRBJ2-3	TRBV27	CASSLFRGDTQYF	TGTGCCAGCAGTTTATTCCGGGGAGATACGCAGTATTTT
TRBD1	few	TRBJ2-7	TRBV4-1	CASSRGQGHEQYF	TGCGCCAGCAGCCGTGGACAGGGCCACGAGCAGTACTTC
TRBD1	many	TRBJ2-1	TRBV27	CASSPGTGLAGEQFF	TGTGCCAGCAGTCCCGGGACAGGGTTGGCGGGGGAGCAGTTCTTC
.	many	TRBJ2-1	TRBV27	CASSSPGLRFLEQFF	TGTGCCAGCAGTTCACCGGGACTCCGGTTTTTGGAGCAGTTCTTC
.	many	TRBJ2-1	TRBV28	CASSLTRILAANEQFF	TGTGCCAGCAGTTTAACCAGGATCCTAGCTGCCAATGAGCAGTTCTTC
.	many	TRBJ1-4	TRBV6-1	CASSRNRSPNEKLFF	TGTGCCAGCAGTCGAAACAGATCGCCTAATGAAAAACTGTTTTTT
.	many	TRBJ2-2	TRBV11-2	CASSLEWTETGELFF	TGTGCCAGCAGCTTAGAATGGACGGAGACCGGGGAGCTGTTTTTT
.	many	TRBJ2-7	TRBV12-3/TRBV12-4	CASSTSGGGSYEQYF	TGTGCCAGCAGTACCAGCGGAGGGGGCTCCTACGAGCAGTACTTC
.	many	TRBJ2-5	TRBV24-1	CATSAQGNGEETQYF	TGTGCCACCAGTGCTCAGGGGAACGGGGAAGAGACCCAGTACTTC